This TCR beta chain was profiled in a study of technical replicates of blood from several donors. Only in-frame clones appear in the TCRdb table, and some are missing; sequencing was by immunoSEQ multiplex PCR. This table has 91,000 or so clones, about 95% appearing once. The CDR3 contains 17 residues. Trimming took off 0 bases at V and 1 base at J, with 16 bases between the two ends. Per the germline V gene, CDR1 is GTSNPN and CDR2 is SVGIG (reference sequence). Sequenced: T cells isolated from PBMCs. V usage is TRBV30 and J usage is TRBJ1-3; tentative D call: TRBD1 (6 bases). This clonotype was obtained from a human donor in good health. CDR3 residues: CAWSVLSWGQSGNTIYF. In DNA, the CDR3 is TGTGCCTGGAGTGTACTATCGTGGGGGCAATCTGGAAACACCATATATTTT.